The clone carrying this T cell receptor beta chain occurred once. The sample comes from a study of cytomegalovirus exposure and HLA in healthy donors. The CDR3 is made up of 15 amino acids. The germline V gene encodes CDR1 SGHTA and CDR2 FQGNSA. V lost 7 bases, J lost 3 bases, and 9 bases stayed unmatched. In the PCR, 60 Vbeta and 13 Jbeta primers were used. Sequencing used immunoSEQ multiplex PCR; TCRdb keeps in-frame clones, though not all of them. The repertoire holds some 110,000 clones, around 80% seen once, with 2% to 2.5% in the top ten. The TCR sequence derives from a man between 25 and 39 years old in good health and CMV-seronegative. Sample: PBMCs. The rearrangement joins TRBV7-2 to TRBJ1-5, with 7 bases identical to TRBD1. The CDR3 bases are TGTGCCAGCACGAACGGGGACAGTTACAATCAGCCCCAGCATTTT. Translating gives CASTNGDSYNQPQHF.